This T cell receptor (beta chain) was retrieved from a study of blood T cell repertoires in COVID-19. Study at large: The analysed material was cDNA or gDNA that came from T cells, B-cell-depleted T cells, or PBMCs.

This clone was seen a few times. The CDR3 is made up of 14 amino acids. CDR1 is MRHNA and CDR2 is SNTAGT in the germline V gene. V lost 7 bases and J lost 5; bases outside the gene matches: 7. Under the authors' procedure: Amplified reference gene primers provided the basis for estimating nucleated cell counts. The table came from immunoSEQ multiplex PCR; TCRdb's copy has only in-frame clones and leaves some out. That table is the source of V, J and clone size, and D and trimming were worked out from the DNA. The sample yields approximately 170,000 clones, over 75% seen once. Those enrolled, adults aged 18 to 89 years, came from some 25 US areas. Cohort 3 donors were reported recovered after two negative PCRs, clearance, or symptom resolution.

The receptor was derived from a woman aged 18 to 35 who had recovered from COVID-19. V gene TRBV6-4 combines with J gene TRBJ2-2, with TRBD1 matching 7 bases. The sample consisted of PBMCs or T cells enriched from blood (not recorded which). CDR3 sequence: CASKYGTETGELFF. The CDR3 DNA follows: TGTGCCAGCAAGTACGGGACAGAGACCGGGGAGCTGTTTTTT.